The T cell receptor beta chain described here comes from a study of cytotoxic CD8 clonotypes in ibrutinib-treated CLL. Study-level background: Mean productive templates were around 260,000; mean productive rearrangements were approximately 94,000. Study-level results: Circulating CD8+ T-cell counts were tracked by baseline clonality, which exceeded that of age-matched healthy donors. Clonality was higher at ibrutinib response and returned toward baseline at progression.

The intended depth for sequencing was 1 in 200,000 to 1 in 1 million T cells. Assay used: immunoSEQ multiplex PCR; TCRdb lists only in-frame clones, some missing. The sample yields roughly 130,000 clones, under 95% seen once. After removal of 4 bases from V and 7 bases from J, the junction contained 16 bases not matched to a gene. The CDR3 spans 17 residues. As for this clone: The antigen is undetermined.

This receptor was obtained from a human donor with chronic lymphocytic leukemia. This chain links TRBV23-1 with TRBJ2-7; 10 nucleotides align to TRBD2. TRBV23-1 is designated an ORF whose function remains uncertain. Material: PBMCs, obtained after 12 months of ibrutinib treatment. The CDR3 sequence: CASSLDGSGREPGEQYF. DNA of the CDR3: TGCGCCAGCAGTCTTGATGGAAGCGGGAGGGAACCGGGAGAGCAGTACTTC.